These 32 T cell receptor beta chains were all obtained from the same sample, sequenced in a study of response to subunit inactivated influenza vaccine. TCRdb reprocessed the RT-PCR reads with MiXCR, giving one entry per CDR3 protein. The sample has about 180,000 distinct CDR3 sequences, about 11% seen once. This sample comprised CD8+ T cells sorted from PBMCs, obtained 23 to 25 months after vaccination. These receptors were taken from a man between 50 and 75 years old who received an inactivated influenza vaccine.

This chain uses TRBV20-1 with TRBJ2-7; TRBD1 agrees at 9 bases. The germline CDR1 and CDR2 sequences are DFQATT and SNEGSKA (reference sequence). This CDR3 has 15 residues. CDR3 DNA: TGCAGCGTACGTTTTCGGGACAGGGCTACCTACGAGCAGTACTTC. Translating gives CSVRFRDRATYEQYF.

This clonotype was found a few times. V is TRBV11-2 and J is TRBJ2-3, with D perhaps assigned TRBD1 or TRBD2 (5 bases each). The CDR3 loop spans 16 amino acids. V was cut by 6 bases and J by 2 bases, with 18 bases left in between. Looked up from germline, CDR1 is SGHAT and CDR2 is FQNNGV. The CDR3 sequence is CASSQTGPTPTDTQYF. CDR3 DNA: TGTGCCAGCAGTCAAACGGGGCCTACCCCCACAGATACGCAGTATTTT.

This clonotype was counted ten times or more. The chain has TRBV10-3 and TRBJ2-5, with 8 bases aligning to TRBD1. The V and J ends lost 6 bases and 4 bases, in that order; junction bases with no gene match: 4. From germline, CDR1 is ENHRY and CDR2 SYGVKD. This CDR3 has 13 amino acids. The CDR3 DNA reads TGTGCCATCAGATCGGACAGGGTAGAGACCCAGTACTTC. This codes for CAIRSDRVETQYF.

This clonotype showed up just a few times. DNA of the CDR3: TGCAGTGCTAGGGAACGAGCGGGGAGGCTCGATGAGCAGTTCTTC. Its translation: CSARERAGRLDEQFF. The rearrangement links TRBV20-1 to TRBJ2-1; 7 nucleotides line up with TRBD2. Germline V gene data show CDR1 as DFQATT and CDR2 as SNEGSKA (reference sequence). The CDR3 is made up of 15 amino acids. J lost 8 bases, V lost 3 bases, and 13 bases had no gene match.

This clonotype was counted a few times. Here the CDR3 reads CASSLWGHPNTEAFF. CDR3 bases: TGTGCCAGCAGTTTATGGGGACATCCGAACACTGAAGCTTTCTTT. The chain recombines TRBV28 with TRBJ1-1; D is possibly TRBD1 (6 bases). Trimming shortened V by 0 bases and J by 1 base, and 9 bases separated the two germline ends. The CDR3 extends over 15 amino acids. CDR1 is MDHEN and CDR2 is SYDVKM in the germline V gene.

This clonotype was counted only a few times. V usage is TRBV15 and J usage is TRBJ2-1; D is uncertain. CDR3 size: 16 residues. The germline V gene has CDR1 LNHNV and CDR2 YYDKDF (reference sequence). Trimming shortened V by 0 bases and J by 0 bases, and 9 bases separated the two germline ends. The CDR3 DNA follows: TGTGCCACCAGCAGAGATCGTCTGGGCTCCTACAATGAGCAGTTCTTC. It encodes CATSRDRLGSYNEQFF.

The V gene is TRBV7-9, the J gene TRBJ2-1; D is undetermined. The CDR3 has 11 residues. From germline, CDR1 is SEHNR and CDR2 FQNEAQ (reference sequence). Trimming removed 8 bases from V and 7 bases from J, with 9 bases in between. CDR3 region: CASGALNEQFF. The CDR3 nucleotides read TGTGCCAGCGGTGCGCTTAATGAGCAGTTCTTC.

This clonotype was seen a few times. The V and J genes are TRBV28 and TRBJ1-1, with D uncertain. CDR1 and CDR2 (germline): MDHEN, SYDVKM. With 3 bases removed from V and 1 base from J, the gap between germline ends came to 12 bases. This CDR3 has 15 amino acids. The CDR3 here is CASSFSGVSNTEAFF. Written as DNA, the CDR3 is TGTGCCAGCAGTTTTTCTGGGGTTTCGAACACTGAAGCTTTCTTT.

The chain carries TRBV6-1 and TRBJ2-1; 12 bases line up with TRBD1. Germline trimming cut 6 bases from V and 2 bases from J; bases unmatched to any gene: 2. Germline V lookup: CDR1 MNHNS, CDR2 SASEGT. This CDR3 spans 15 amino acids. CDR3 sequence (DNA): TGTGCCAGCAGAGGGACAGGGGGCACCTACAATGAGCAGTTCTTC. Amino acid sequence: CASRGTGGTYNEQFF.

The J gene is TRBJ2-3, the V gene TRBV7-6, with TRBD2 identical over 14 bases. Germline CDR1 and CDR2: SGHVS and FNYEAQ. This CDR3 comprises 15 residues. V lost 4 bases to trimming and J lost 5 bases; unmatched junction nucleotides: 2. The CDR3 bases are TGTGCCAGCAGCTGGGGACTAGCGGGGGAAGATACGCAGTATTTT. It encodes CASSWGLAGEDTQYF. The whole variable domain, filled in from reference TRBV7-6 and TRBJ2-3, reads GAGVSQSPRYKVTKRGQDVALRCDPISGHVSLYWYRQALGQGPEFLTYFNYEAQQDKSGLPNDRFSAERPEGSISTLTIQRTEQRDSAMYRCASSWGLAGEDTQYFGPGTRLTVL.

Ten or more counts support this clonotype. This chain uses TRBV28 with TRBJ2-7, with 11 bases fitting TRBD2. Unmatched junction bases numbered 3, after V lost 3 bases and J lost 2 bases. This CDR3 is 15 amino acids long. Germline V gene sequence: CDR1 MDHEN, CDR2 SYDVKM. DNA of the CDR3: TGTGCCAGCAGTTTGGAACTAGCGGGAGCCTACGAGCAGTACTTC. It encodes CASSLELAGAYEQYF.

This chain uses TRBV4-3 with TRBJ2-5; the D is unclear. Germline CDR1 is LGHNA and CDR2 is YSLEER. The ends were cut back, 1 base at V and 1 base at J, with 13 bases in the middle. The CDR3 runs to 16 residues. The CDR3 coding sequence is TGCGCCAGCAGCCAAGCTTCTATGACCGGCCAAGAGACCCAGTACTTC. Protein: CASSQASMTGQETQYF.

This clonotype was recorded many times. This chain joins TRBV29-1 and TRBJ2-1, with 7 bases matching TRBD2. Losses at the gene ends were 3 bases for V and 7 bases for J; bases not matched to a gene: 9. CDR1 is SQVTM and CDR2 is ANQGSEA in the germline V gene. This CDR3 spans 14 amino acids. The CDR3, as DNA: TGCAGCGTTGAGTTGAGGCGGGAGTGGAATGAGCAGTTCTTC. This sequence encodes CSVELRREWNEQFF.

The chain links TRBV18 to TRBJ1-1, with D hard to call. V lost 3 bases, J lost 3 bases, and 11 bases lay in between. This CDR3 spans 14 amino acids. Germline lookup yields CDR1 KGHSH and CDR2 LQKENI. The CDR3 here is CASSPSGRYTEAFF. Written as DNA, the CDR3 is TGTGCCAGCTCACCCTCAGGACGGTACACTGAAGCTTTCTTT.

The table lists this clonotype with a few counts. The CDR3 here is CASRAGPKSQETQYF. Written as DNA, the CDR3 is TGTGCCAGCAGGGCAGGACCGAAATCACAAGAGACCCAGTACTTC. The V and J genes are TRBV6-1 and TRBJ2-5; D unclear. Germline lookup yields CDR1 MNHNS and CDR2 SASEGT. Trimming cost V 6 bases and J 2 bases, with 16 bases left between them. The CDR3 consists of 15 residues.

The V and J genes are TRBV27 and TRBJ2-7, with 11 bases lining up with TRBD2. V was clipped by 3 bases and J by 3 bases; unmatched bases: 7. This CDR3 spans 16 amino acids. Germline V gene sequence: CDR1 MNHEY, CDR2 SMNVEV (reference sequence). CDR3: CASSLIGTSGFYEQYF. The CDR3 bases are TGTGCCAGCAGTTTGATCGGGACTAGCGGATTCTACGAGCAGTACTTC.

This clonotype occurred a few times. J is TRBJ2-1 and V is TRBV29-1; D is ambiguous. The CDR3 totals 13 residues. Germline V gene lookup returns CDR1 SQVTM and CDR2 ANQGSEA. V was pared by 4 bases and J by 9 bases, with 16 bases between. The DNA for the CDR3 is TGCAGCGTTGGTGAAAACCCGGTGGGTGAGCAGTTCTTC. Its translation: CSVGENPVGEQFF.

The table lists this clonotype with a few counts. The chain combines TRBV7-9 with TRBJ2-1; 9 bases align to TRBD2. This CDR3 spans 15 amino acids. Germline CDR1 SEHNR, CDR2 FQNEAQ (reference sequence). V gave up 1 base and J gave up 6 bases; unmatched junction bases: 4. Here the CDR3 DNA reads TGTGCCAGCAGCTTAGGACTAGCGGTACCCAATGAGCAGTTCTTC. Translating gives CASSLGLAVPNEQFF.

This clonotype was observed a handful of times. CDR3 residues: CASSFGVSRNTEAFF. CDR3 DNA sequence: TGTGCCAGCAGTTTTGGCGTCAGTAGGAACACTGAAGCTTTCTTT. The chain links TRBV28 to TRBJ1-1; D unresolved. The CDR3 is 15 residues long. Trimming pared 3 bases from V and 1 base from J, leaving 12 bases between. Germline assignment: CDR1 MDHEN and CDR2 SYDVKM.

This clonotype was seen a few times. This rearrangement joins TRBV6-1 to TRBJ2-1; D not resolved. The CDR3 contains 16 residues. Germline lookup yields CDR1 MNHNS and CDR2 SASEGT. The ends were cut back, 4 bases at V and 0 bases at J, with 13 bases in the middle. Here the CDR3 reads CASSGQHESSYNEQFF. The CDR3 bases are TGTGCCAGCAGTGGACAACATGAGAGCTCCTACAATGAGCAGTTCTTC.

In its sample, this clonotype was seen many times. V gene TRBV4-3 combines with J gene TRBJ2-5; 12 bases align to TRBD2. The V gene end was trimmed by 2 bases and the J gene end by 5 bases; junction bases not matched to a gene: 6. Germline V gives CDR1 LGHNA, CDR2 YSLEER. The length of the CDR3 is 16 residues. This CDR3 reads CASSQSTSGSGETQYF. In nucleotides, the CDR3 is TGCGCCAGCAGCCAATCGACTAGCGGGAGTGGGGAGACCCAGTACTTC.

This chain uses TRBV13 with TRBJ2-1; TRBD1 agrees at 10 bases. The germline V gene encodes CDR1 PRHDT and CDR2 FYEKMQ (reference sequence). The J segment lost 8 bases and the V segment lost 0 bases, leaving 4 bases of the junction unmatched. This CDR3 region has 15 residues. The DNA of the CDR3 is TGTGCCAGCAGCTTAGGAGGGACAGGGGACCATGAGCAGTTCTTC. Translation: CASSLGGTGDHEQFF.

This clonotype has ten or more counts. The chain links TRBV12-3 or TRBV12-4 to TRBJ2-7, with 7 bases aligning to TRBD2. V was pared by 4 bases and J by 0 bases, with 3 bases of the junction left unmatched. This CDR3 has 14 residues. The chain's CDR3 is CASSWGGSSYEQYF. As DNA, the CDR3 is TGTGCCAGCAGTTGGGGCGGGAGCTCCTACGAGCAGTACTTC.

The CDR3 coding sequence is TGTGCCAGCAGTGGAGACAGGGGGCATGGACAGCCCCAGCATTTT. Encoded protein: CASSGDRGHGQPQHF. V gene TRBV6-1 combines with J gene TRBJ1-5; 10 bases are shared with TRBD1. The CDR3 length is 15 residues. The germline V gene encodes CDR1 MNHNS and CDR2 SASEGT. Unmatched junction bases numbered 7, after V lost 4 bases and J lost 7 bases.

The V call is TRBV6-2 or TRBV6-3, the J call TRBJ2-7; D might be TRBD1 or TRBD2, each matching 5 bases. Germline V CDR1 and CDR2: MNHEY, SVGEGT. CDR3 length: 13 residues. V lost 5 bases to trimming and J lost 2 bases, with 10 bases between them. The CDR3 loop is CASSDQGPYEQYF. CDR3 in DNA: TGTGCCAGCAGTGACCAGGGACCCTACGAGCAGTACTTC.

This chain joins TRBV15 and TRBJ2-3; maybe TRBD1 (5 bases). Looked up from germline, CDR1 is LNHNV and CDR2 is YYDKDF (reference sequence). Trimming removed 1 base from V and 6 bases from J, with 8 bases in between. This CDR3 region has 13 residues. The CDR3 reads CATSRGTSDTQYF. Written as DNA, the CDR3 is TGTGCCACCAGCAGAGGGACATCCGATACGCAGTATTTT.

This clonotype showed up many times. The V call is TRBV5-1, the J call TRBJ2-7; TRBD1 might be the D (5 bases). V gave up 6 bases and J gave up 5 bases, with 18 bases separating them. The V gene's germline CDR1 is SGHRS and CDR2 YFSETQ. This CDR3 spans 14 amino acids. For the CDR3, the DNA is TGCGCCAGCACCCCCTCCTCACAAGGGGACGAGCAGTACTTC. The encoded protein is CASTPSSQGDEQYF.

In this sample, this clonotype turned up a few times. The rearrangement joins TRBV6-2 or TRBV6-3 to TRBJ2-7; TRBD1 might be the D (5 bases). Germline CDR1 is MNHEY and CDR2 is SVGEGT. V was trimmed by 6 bases and J by 4 bases, leaving 10 bases between them. CDR3 length equals 12 residues. The CDR3 reads CASSRTLYEQYF. DNA for the CDR3: TGTGCCAGCAGCAGGACATTATACGAGCAGTACTTC.

This clonotype was detected many times. The genes are TRBV15 and TRBJ2-2; 7 bases map to TRBD2. V lost 2 bases and J lost 6; bases outside the gene matches: 9. Germline CDR1 LNHNV, CDR2 YYDKDF (reference sequence). CDR3 length equals 16 residues. CDR3 DNA: TGTGCCACCAGCAGAAGGCGGGAGAGTAGCGCCGGGGAGCTGTTTTTT. Amino acid sequence: CATSRRRESSAGELFF.

There are many counts of this clonotype. J is TRBJ2-3 and V is TRBV6-2 or TRBV6-3, with TRBD2 as a possible D gene (5 bases). Germline-derived CDR1 and CDR2 are MNHEY and SVGEGT. The ends were cut back, 2 bases at V and 2 bases at J, with 5 bases in the middle. The CDR3 is 13 amino acids. In DNA, the CDR3 is TGTGCCAGCAGTTACGACTACACAGATACGCAGTATTTT. As protein: CASSYDYTDTQYF.

The J gene is TRBJ1-1, the V gene TRBV6-2 or TRBV6-3; D remains unclear. CDR1 is MNHEY, CDR2 SVGEGT, per germline. The CDR3 is 15 residues long. Between the trimmed V and J ends, which lost 1 base and 1 base, there was a span of 10 bases. This CDR3 is CASSYLRKGNTEAFF. The CDR3 DNA sequence: TGTGCCAGCAGTTACTTGAGAAAGGGGAACACTGAAGCTTTCTTT.

This clonotype was counted at least ten times. The rearrangement uses TRBV7-6 and TRBJ1-3; 8 bases agree with TRBD1. Germline CDR1 reads SGHVS; CDR2 reads FNYEAQ. J lost 0 bases, V lost 4 bases, and 5 bases had no gene match. This CDR3 has 16 amino acids. This CDR3 reads CASSSRTGHSGNTIYF. CDR3 nucleotides: TGTGCCAGCAGCTCCCGGACAGGGCACTCTGGAAACACCATATATTTT.